This is a list of T cell receptor beta chains from one sample in a study of cytomegalovirus exposure and HLA in healthy donors. The data were produced by immunoSEQ multiplex PCR, yet TCRdb's version contains in-frame clones alone and is incomplete. The data hold fewer than 200,000 clones, with 75% to 90% observed a single time. Material: PBMCs. These TCRs come from a woman aged 18-30 years in good health and CMV-seronegative. Both conserved end residues are part of each CDR3. Each record gives: J gene, clone size, V gene, D gene, CDR3 DNA, CDR3 protein. D genes are given only for firm matches. Expanded clones are given a class, and other clones once, few, many or no size at all.

J: TRBJ1-1
size: -
V: TRBV20-1
D: -
DNA: TGCAGTGTCGCCACAACTGAAGCTTTCTTT
CDR3: CSVATTEAFF

J: TRBJ1-6
size: once
V: TRBV30
D: TRBD1
DNA: TGTGCCTGGAGGAGGACAGGGGGATTATATTCACCCCTCCACTTT
CDR3: CAWRRTGGLYSPLHF

J: TRBJ1-1
size: -
V: TRBV5-1
D: -
DNA: TGCGCCAGCAGCTGGACCCGACAGGAAACGAGGGTGAACACTGAAGCTTTCTTT
CDR3: CASSWTRQETRVNTEAFF

J: TRBJ1-6
size: -
V: TRBV18
D: -
DNA: TGTGCCAGCTCTCCTAACGGGGTGGGGAATTCACCCCTCCACTTT
CDR3: CASSPNGVGNSPLHF

J: TRBJ2-1
size: -
V: TRBV19
D: -
DNA: TGTGCCAGTAGTGCCGAGCGGGTTAGGAATGAGCAGTTCTTC
CDR3: CASSAERVRNEQFF

J: TRBJ2-3
size: few
V: TRBV6-1
D: TRBD1
DNA: TGTGCCAGCAGCACGGACAGGGGAGCGACAGATACGCAGTATTTT
CDR3: CASSTDRGATDTQYF

J: TRBJ1-5
size: -
V: TRBV29-1
D: -
DNA: TGCAGCGTTGGAGGAGATCAGCCCCAGCATTTT
CDR3: CSVGGDQPQHF

J: TRBJ1-2
size: -
V: TRBV27
D: TRBD1
DNA: TGTGCCAGCAGTCCGATCGACAGGGTCCACCATGTTCACCATGGCTACACCTTC
CDR3: CASSPIDRVHHVHHGYTF

J: TRBJ1-2
size: few
V: TRBV18
D: TRBD1
DNA: TGTGCCAGCTCACCAATCGAGGGGGCGGAATATGGCTACACCTTC
CDR3: CASSPIEGAEYGYTF

J: TRBJ2-2
size: -
V: TRBV27
D: -
DNA: TGTGCCAGCAGTCCAAGACAGACAGCCACCGGGGAGCTGTTTTTT
CDR3: CASSPRQTATGELFF

J: TRBJ2-1
size: -
V: TRBV14
D: -
DNA: TGTGCCAGCAGCCCCCTAAGCTCCTACAATGAGCAGTTCTTC
CDR3: CASSPLSSYNEQFF

J: TRBJ2-3
size: -
V: TRBV5-1
D: TRBD2
DNA: TGCGCCAGCAACGGGGGACTAGCGAGTCCAGATACGCAGTATTTT
CDR3: CASNGGLASPDTQYF

J: TRBJ2-3
size: once
V: TRBV27
D: -
DNA: TGTGCCAGCAGTCCGGGCTTCGGGATGGCGCAGTATTTT
CDR3: CASSPGFGMAQYF

J: TRBJ2-2
size: -
V: TRBV4-3
D: -
DNA: TGCGCCAGCAGCCAAGATCGAGCAGGGGAAAGCTTTGCCGGGGAGCTGTTTTTT
CDR3: CASSQDRAGESFAGELFF

J: TRBJ2-7
size: -
V: TRBV4-3
D: TRBD2
DNA: TGCGCCAGCAGCCAAGGACTAGCGGGATCCTACGAGCAGTACTTC
CDR3: CASSQGLAGSYEQYF

J: TRBJ1-3
size: -
V: TRBV2
D: -
DNA: TGTGCCAGCAGCCCAGAGCAGGTGAGCTCTGGAAACACCATATATTTT
CDR3: CASSPEQVSSGNTIYF

J: TRBJ1-1
size: many
V: TRBV25-1
D: -
DNA: TGTGCCAGCAGTGGTACTATCGAAGCTTTCTTT
CDR3: CASSGTIEAFF

J: TRBJ1-2
size: once
V: TRBV14
D: TRBD1
DNA: TGTGCCAGCAGCCAAGCGGAGACAGGGGACGGCTATGGCTACACCTTC
CDR3: CASSQAETGDGYGYTF

J: TRBJ2-7
size: few
V: TRBV2
D: TRBD1
DNA: TGTGCCAGCAGTGAACAGGGGGTATACTACGAGCAGTACTTC
CDR3: CASSEQGVYYEQYF

J: TRBJ2-2
size: -
V: TRBV2
D: TRBD2
DNA: TGTGCCAGCAGTAGGACTAGCGCCACCGGGGAGCTGTTTTTT
CDR3: CASSRTSATGELFF

J: TRBJ1-5
size: -
V: TRBV10-2
D: -
DNA: TGCGCCAGCGGCCTTTGGCCTCGCAATCAGCCCCAGCATTTT
CDR3: CASGLWPRNQPQHF

J: TRBJ1-2
size: once
V: TRBV5-1
D: TRBD1
DNA: TGCGCCAGCAGCAATGCAATCGAGACAGGGGTGGGCTACACCTTC
CDR3: CASSNAIETGVGYTF

J: TRBJ2-1
size: once
V: TRBV5-1
D: -
DNA: TGCGCCAGCAGCTCCAGCCAAGGGGTGAATCATGAGCAGTTCTTC
CDR3: CASSSSQGVNHEQFF

J: TRBJ2-1
size: -
V: TRBV7-8
D: -
DNA: TGTGCCAGCAGCTCCGGGGGAGACTACAATGAGCAGTTCTTC
CDR3: CASSSGGDYNEQFF

J: TRBJ2-5
size: -
V: TRBV10-3
D: -
DNA: TGTGCCATCAGTGAGTCTAGGGAGGTGGAGACCCAGTACTTC
CDR3: CAISESREVETQYF

J: TRBJ1-2
size: few
V: TRBV6-5
D: TRBD1
DNA: TGTGCCAGCATGATGCCCGGGACAGCTAACTATGGCTACACCTTC
CDR3: CASMMPGTANYGYTF

J: TRBJ1-1
size: -
V: TRBV7-2
D: TRBD1
DNA: TGTGCCAGCAGCTCCCAGGGGGCCACTGAAGCTTTCTTT
CDR3: CASSSQGATEAFF